The rows below give T cell receptor beta chains drawn from one sample of a study of CD8+CD57+ T cells in acquired aplastic anemia. Using its own MiXCR run on the reads, TCRdb lists one record per CDR3 protein. The table shows nearly 60,000 distinct CDR3 sequences, with roughly three fifths occurring only once. Sequencing used sorted CD4+, CD8+, or CD8+CD57+ T cells (not recorded which) from PBMCs. These receptors were collected from a human donor with aplastic anemia. Each CDR3 is given with its conserved first and last residue.

TRBV9	TRBJ2-1	CASSVIASASRDEQFF
TRBV2	TRBJ2-7	CASRNRADEQYF
TRBV7-8	TRBJ2-7	CASSTGTDYEQYF
TRBV10-3	TRBJ2-3	CASSAGTDTQYF
TRBV9	TRBJ1-4	CASSPGSGSGEKLFF
TRBV19	TRBJ1-2	CASRTGDIVGGYTF
TRBV14	TRBJ1-2	CASSHGQGVGGYTF
TRBV5-6	TRBJ2-3	CASSRSDGGLNTQYF
TRBV29-1	TRBJ2-7	CSGTGGDSYEQYF
TRBV19	TRBJ2-2	CASRLVLGELFF
TRBV4-3	TRBJ2-7	CASSQARGSLEQYF
TRBV11-2	TRBJ1-5	CASSLGGEYSNQPQHF
TRBV15	TRBJ2-1	CATRGELYNEQFF
TRBV29-1	TRBJ2-3	CSVDRSSGPLTDTQYF
TRBV29-1	TRBJ2-7	CSAPGGDYEQYF
TRBV7-9	TRBJ1-2	CASSSRINYGYTF
TRBV4-2	TRBJ2-1	CASSQDLSSYNEQFF
TRBV12-3/TRBV12-4	TRBJ2-3	CASSWTLTDTQYF
TRBV7-9	TRBJ1-2	CASSLADRGYTF
TRBV12-3/TRBV12-4	TRBJ1-5	CASSFAGTEARSNQPQHF
TRBV7-8	TRBJ2-1	CASSTGTGNEQFF
TRBV6-1	TRBJ2-7	CASTDLYEQYF
TRBV20-1	TRBJ2-5	CSARAGTAQETQYF